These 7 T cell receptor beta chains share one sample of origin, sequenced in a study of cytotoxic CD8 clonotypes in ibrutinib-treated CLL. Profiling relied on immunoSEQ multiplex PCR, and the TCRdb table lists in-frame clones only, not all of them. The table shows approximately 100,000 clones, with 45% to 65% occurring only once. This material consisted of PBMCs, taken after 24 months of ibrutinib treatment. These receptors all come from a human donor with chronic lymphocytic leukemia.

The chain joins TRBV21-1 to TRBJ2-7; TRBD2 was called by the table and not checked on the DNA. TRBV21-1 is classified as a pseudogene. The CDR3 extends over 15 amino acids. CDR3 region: CASSKRGEDSDEQYF. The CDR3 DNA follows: TGTGCCAGCAGCAAACGCGGAGAGGACTCAGACGAGCAGTACTTC.

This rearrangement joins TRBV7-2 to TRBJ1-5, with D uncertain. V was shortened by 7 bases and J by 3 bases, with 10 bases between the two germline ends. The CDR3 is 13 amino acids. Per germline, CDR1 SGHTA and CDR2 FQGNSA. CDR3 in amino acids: CASISEPNQPQHF. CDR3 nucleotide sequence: TGTGCCAGCATCAGCGAACCCAATCAGCCCCAGCATTTT.

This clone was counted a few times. The CDR3 region has the DNA TGTGCCAGCAGCTTGCACCAGACAGCGGCCGGCGAGCAGTACTTC. This sequence encodes CASSLHQTAAGEQYF. The genes are TRBV5-4 and TRBJ2-7; D may be TRBD1 or TRBD2 (5 bases each). Germline V gene lookup returns CDR1 SGHNT and CDR2 YYREEE (reference sequence). CDR3 length equals 15 residues. V was clipped by 1 base and J by 6 bases, with 17 bases between them.

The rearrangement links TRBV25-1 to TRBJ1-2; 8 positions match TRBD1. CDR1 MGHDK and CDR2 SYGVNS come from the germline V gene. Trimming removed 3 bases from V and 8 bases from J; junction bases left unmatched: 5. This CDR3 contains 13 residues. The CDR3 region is CASSDRTGRGYTF. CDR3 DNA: TGTGCCAGCAGTGATCGGACAGGGCGCGGCTACACCTTC.

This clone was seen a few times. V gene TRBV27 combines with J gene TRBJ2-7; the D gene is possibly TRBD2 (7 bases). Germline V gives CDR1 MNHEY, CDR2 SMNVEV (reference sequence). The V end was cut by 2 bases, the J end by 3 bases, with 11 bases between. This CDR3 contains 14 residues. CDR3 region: CASSLKGGSYEQYF. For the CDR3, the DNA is TGTGCCAGCAGTTTAAAGGGGGGGAGCTACGAGCAGTACTTC.

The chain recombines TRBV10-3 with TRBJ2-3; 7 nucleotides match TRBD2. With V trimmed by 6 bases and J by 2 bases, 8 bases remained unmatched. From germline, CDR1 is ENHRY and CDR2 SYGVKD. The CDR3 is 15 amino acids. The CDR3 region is CAISGGGGNTDTQYF. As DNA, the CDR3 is TGTGCCATCAGCGGAGGCGGGGGAAACACAGATACGCAGTATTTT.

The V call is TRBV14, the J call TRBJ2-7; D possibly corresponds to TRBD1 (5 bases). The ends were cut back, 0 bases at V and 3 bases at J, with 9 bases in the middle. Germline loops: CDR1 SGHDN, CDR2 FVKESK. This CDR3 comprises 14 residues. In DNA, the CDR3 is TGTGCCAGCAGCCAAGAACAGGCCATCTACGAGCAGTACTTC. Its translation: CASSQEQAIYEQYF.